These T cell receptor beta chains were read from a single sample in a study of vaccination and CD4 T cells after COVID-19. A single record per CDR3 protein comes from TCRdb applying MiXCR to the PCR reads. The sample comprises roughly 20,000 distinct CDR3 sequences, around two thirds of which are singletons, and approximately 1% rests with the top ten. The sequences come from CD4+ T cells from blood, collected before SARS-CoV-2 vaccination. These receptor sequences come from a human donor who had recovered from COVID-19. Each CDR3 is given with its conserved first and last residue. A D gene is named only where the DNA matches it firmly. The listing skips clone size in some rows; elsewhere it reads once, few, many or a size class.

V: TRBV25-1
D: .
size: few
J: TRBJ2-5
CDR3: CASSLHRDQETQYF
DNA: TGTGCCAGCAGTTTACACAGGGACCAAGAGACCCAGTACTTC

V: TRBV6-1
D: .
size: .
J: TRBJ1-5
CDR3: CASRGIGPQHF
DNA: TGTGCCAGCAGGGGCATAGGGCCCCAGCATTTT

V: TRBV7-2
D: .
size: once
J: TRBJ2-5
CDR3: CASSFKADQETQYF
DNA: TGTGCCAGCAGCTTTAAAGCGGACCAAGAGACCCAGTACTTC

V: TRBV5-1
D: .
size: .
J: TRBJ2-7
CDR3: CASSLGGRSSYEQYF
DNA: TGCGCCAGCAGCTTGGGCGGCAGGAGCTCCTACGAGCAGTACTTC

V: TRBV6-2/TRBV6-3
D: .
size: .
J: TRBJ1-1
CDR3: CASSYRGLNTEAFF
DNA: TGTGCCAGCAGTTACCGTGGATTGAACACTGAAGCTTTCTTT

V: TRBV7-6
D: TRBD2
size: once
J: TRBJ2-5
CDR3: CASSITSGGGQETQYF
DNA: TGTGCCAGCAGCATCACTAGCGGAGGGGGCCAAGAGACCCAGTACTTC

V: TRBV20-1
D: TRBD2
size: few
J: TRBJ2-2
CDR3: CSAGPAGGSGELFF
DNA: TGCAGTGCGGGACCAGCGGGAGGTTCCGGGGAGCTGTTTTTT

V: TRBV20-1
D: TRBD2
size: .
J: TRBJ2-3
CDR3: CSANTGTSGTDTQYF
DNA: TGCAGTGCTAACACCGGGACTAGCGGTACAGATACGCAGTATTTT

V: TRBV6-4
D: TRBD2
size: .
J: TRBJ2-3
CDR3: CASSERETDTQYF
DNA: TGTGCCAGCAGTGAGCGGGAGACAGATACGCAGTATTTT

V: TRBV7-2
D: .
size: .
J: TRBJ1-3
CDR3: CASSLEGSFSGNTIYF
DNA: TGTGCCAGCAGCTTAGAGGGGAGTTTTTCTGGAAACACCATATATTTT

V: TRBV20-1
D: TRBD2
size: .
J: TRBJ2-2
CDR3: CSGRTLASGPLRTGELFF
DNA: TGCAGTGGCAGAACCCTCGCTAGCGGTCCCCTAAGGACCGGGGAGCTGTTTTTT

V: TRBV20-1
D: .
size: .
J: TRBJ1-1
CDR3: CSARDLNTEAFF
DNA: TGCAGTGCTAGAGACCTGAACACTGAAGCTTTCTTT

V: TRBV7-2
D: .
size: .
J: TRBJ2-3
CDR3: CASSLGTSDTQYF
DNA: TGTGCCAGCAGCCTAGGGACGTCAGATACGCAGTATTTT

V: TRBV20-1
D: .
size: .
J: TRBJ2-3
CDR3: CSARPREVGQYF
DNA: TGCAGTGCTAGGCCTAGGGAGGTGGGGCAGTATTTT

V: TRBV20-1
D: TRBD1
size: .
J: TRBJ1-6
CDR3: CSAHSSQGMRSPLHF
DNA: TGCAGTGCACACTCTTCACAGGGGATGCGTTCACCCCTCCACTTT

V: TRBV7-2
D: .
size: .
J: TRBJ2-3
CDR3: CASSFVLLDTQYF
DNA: TGTGCCAGCAGCTTCGTACTCCTAGATACGCAGTATTTT

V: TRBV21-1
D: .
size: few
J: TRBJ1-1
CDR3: CASSPNRDRGLKDEAFF
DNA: TGTGCCAGCAGCCCAAACCGGGACAGGGGGCTGAAGGATGAAGCTTTCTTT

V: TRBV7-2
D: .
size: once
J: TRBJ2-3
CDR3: CASSTYRVDTQYF
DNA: TGTGCCAGCAGCACCTACAGGGTGGATACGCAGTATTTT

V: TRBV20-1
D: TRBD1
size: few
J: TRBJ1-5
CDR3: CSAWTGRQPQHF
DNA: TGCAGTGCCTGGACAGGGCGGCAGCCCCAGCATTTT

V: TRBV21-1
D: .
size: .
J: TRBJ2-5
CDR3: CASSKEEASVIQETQYF
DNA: TGTGCCAGCAGCAAAGAGGAAGCTAGCGTAATACAAGAGACCCAGTACTTC

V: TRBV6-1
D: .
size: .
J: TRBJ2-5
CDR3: CASSWYGGVETQYF
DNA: TGTGCCAGCAGCTGGTACGGCGGAGTGGAGACCCAGTACTTC

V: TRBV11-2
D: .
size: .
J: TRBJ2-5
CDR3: CASSPGWKKETQYF
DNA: TGTGCCAGCAGCCCCGGCTGGAAAAAAGAGACCCAGTACTTC

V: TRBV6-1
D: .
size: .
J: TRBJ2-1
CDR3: CASTRDPGEQFF
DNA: TGTGCCAGCACCCGAGACCCAGGGGAGCAGTTCTTC

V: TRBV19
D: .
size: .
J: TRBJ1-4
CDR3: CASSIRGRPAEKLFF
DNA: TGTGCCAGTAGTATCCGGGGGAGGCCGGCGGAAAAACTGTTTTTT

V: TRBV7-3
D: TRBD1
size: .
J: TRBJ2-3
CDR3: CASSWNRPGGGTDTQYF
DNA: TGTGCCAGCAGCTGGAACAGGCCAGGGGGAGGCACAGATACGCAGTATTTT

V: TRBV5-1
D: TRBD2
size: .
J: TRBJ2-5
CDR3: CASSLVGRTSGQETQYF
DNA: TGCGCCAGCAGCTTGGTAGGTAGGACTAGCGGACAAGAGACCCAGTACTTC

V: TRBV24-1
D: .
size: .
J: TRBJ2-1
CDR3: CATSDFRGGPYNEQFF
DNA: TGTGCCACCAGTGACTTCCGTGGAGGGCCCTACAATGAGCAGTTCTTC

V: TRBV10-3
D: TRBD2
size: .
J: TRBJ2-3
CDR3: CAISGSGGVREYF
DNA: TGTGCCATCAGTGGCAGTGGGGGGGTTAGGGAGTATTTT

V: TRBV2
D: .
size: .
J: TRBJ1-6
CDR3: CATRQDNSPLHF
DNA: TGTGCCACCAGACAGGATAATTCACCCCTCCACTTT

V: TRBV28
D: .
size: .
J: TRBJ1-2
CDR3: CASSLSTTSYGYTF
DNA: TGTGCCAGCAGTTTATCAACTACCTCCTATGGCTACACCTTC

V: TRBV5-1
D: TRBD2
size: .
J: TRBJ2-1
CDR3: CASKWTSGSYNEQFF
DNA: TGCGCCAGCAAATGGACTAGCGGGAGCTACAATGAGCAGTTCTTC

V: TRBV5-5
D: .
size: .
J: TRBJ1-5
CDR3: CASSLSALTRQFNQPQHF
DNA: TGTGCCAGCAGCTTGTCGGCCCTGACAAGACAGTTTAATCAGCCCCAGCATTTT

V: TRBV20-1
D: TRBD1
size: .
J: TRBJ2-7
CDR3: CSAPGRQGYEQYF
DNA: TGCAGTGCTCCAGGCCGACAGGGCTACGAGCAGTACTTC

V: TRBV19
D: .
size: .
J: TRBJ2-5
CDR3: CASSIGWGRVPGETQYF
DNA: TGTGCCAGTAGTATCGGTTGGGGCAGGGTCCCCGGAGAGACCCAGTACTTC

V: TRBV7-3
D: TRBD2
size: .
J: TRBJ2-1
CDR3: CASSLTAAGGSDNEQFF
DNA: TGTGCCAGCAGCTTAACGGCGGCGGGAGGGTCGGACAATGAGCAGTTCTTC

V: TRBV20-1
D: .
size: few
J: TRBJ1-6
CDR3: CSARGGAGANSPLHF
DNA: TGCAGTGCTAGAGGGGGGGCGGGGGCTAATTCACCCCTCCACTTT

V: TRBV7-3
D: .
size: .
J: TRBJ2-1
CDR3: CASSSLAGKQFF
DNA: TGTGCCAGCAGCTCCCTAGCCGGTAAGCAGTTCTTC

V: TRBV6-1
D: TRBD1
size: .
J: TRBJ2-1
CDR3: CASSEKRDRPLSSYNEQFF
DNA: TGTGCCAGCAGTGAAAAGAGGGACAGACCCCTTAGCTCCTACAATGAGCAGTTCTTC

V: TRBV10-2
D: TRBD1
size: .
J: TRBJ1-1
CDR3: CASSEVAQGDSTEF
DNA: TGCGCCAGCAGCGAGGTGGCGCAGGGGGACTCCACCGAATTT

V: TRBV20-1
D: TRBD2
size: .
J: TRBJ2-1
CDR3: CSATQAGGVYSEQFF
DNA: TGCAGTGCTACCCAGGCGGGAGGGGTTTATAGTGAGCAGTTCTTC

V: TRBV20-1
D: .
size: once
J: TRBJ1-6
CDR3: CSAKIRQGPNPPLHF
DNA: TGCAGTGCTAAGATCCGACAAGGCCCTAATCCACCCCTCCACTTT

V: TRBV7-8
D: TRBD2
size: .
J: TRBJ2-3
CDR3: CASSLRTSGNTDTQYF
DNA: TGTGCCAGCAGCCTCCGGACTAGCGGCAATACAGATACGCAGTATTTT

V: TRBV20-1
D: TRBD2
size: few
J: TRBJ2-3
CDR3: CSAQRLAGHTDTQYF
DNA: TGCAGTGCCCAGCGGCTAGCGGGGCACACAGATACGCAGTATTTT

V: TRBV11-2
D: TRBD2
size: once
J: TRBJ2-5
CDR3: CASSLGAVSGRVETQYF
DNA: TGTGCCAGCAGCTTAGGGGCCGTTAGCGGGAGAGTGGAGACCCAGTACTTC

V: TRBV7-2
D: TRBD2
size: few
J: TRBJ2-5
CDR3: CASSRGLESVETQYF
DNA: TGTGCCAGCAGCAGAGGACTAGAGAGCGTTGAGACCCAGTACTTC

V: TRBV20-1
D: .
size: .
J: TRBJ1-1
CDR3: CSARESLDGEAFF
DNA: TGCAGTGCTAGAGAATCACTTGACGGCGAAGCTTTCTTT

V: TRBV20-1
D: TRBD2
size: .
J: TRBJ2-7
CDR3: CSAAPGLAGHEQYF
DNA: TGCAGTGCTGCCCCGGGACTAGCGGGACACGAGCAGTACTTC

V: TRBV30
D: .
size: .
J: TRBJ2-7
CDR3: CAWRPGGPFYEQYF
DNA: TGTGCCTGGAGGCCAGGGGGGCCGTTTTACGAGCAGTACTTC

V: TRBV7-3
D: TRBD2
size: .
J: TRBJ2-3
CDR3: CASSLGLAGVTDTQYF
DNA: TGTGCCAGCAGCTTAGGGCTAGCGGGGGTCACAGATACGCAGTATTTT

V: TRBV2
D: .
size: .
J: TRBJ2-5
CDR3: CARGDRRETQYF
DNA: TGTGCCAGAGGGGACCGACGGGAGACCCAGTACTTC

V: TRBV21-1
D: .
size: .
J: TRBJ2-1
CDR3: CASSKAPGTSGSESSYNEQFF
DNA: TGTGCCAGCAGCAAAGCGCCCGGGACTAGCGGATCCGAAAGCTCCTACAATGAGCAGTTCTTC

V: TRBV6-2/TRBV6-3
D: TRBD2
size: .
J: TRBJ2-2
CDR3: CASRPSGRVTGELFF
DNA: TGTGCCAGCAGACCAAGCGGGAGGGTCACCGGGGAGCTGTTTTTT

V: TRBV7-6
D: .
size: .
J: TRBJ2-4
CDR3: CASSLESGKNIQYF
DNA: TGTGCCAGCAGCTTAGAGTCGGGCAAAAACATTCAGTACTTC

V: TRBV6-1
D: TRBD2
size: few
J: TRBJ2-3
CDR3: CASSQTWTSADTQYF
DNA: TGTGCCAGCAGTCAAACTTGGACTAGCGCAGATACGCAGTATTTT

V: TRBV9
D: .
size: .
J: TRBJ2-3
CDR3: CASSVVPSTDTQYF
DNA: TGTGCCAGCAGCGTAGTTCCTAGCACAGATACGCAGTATTTT

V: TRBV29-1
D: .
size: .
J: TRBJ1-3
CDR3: CSVPDPSTGNTIYF
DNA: TGCAGCGTTCCTGACCCTTCAACTGGGAACACCATATATTTT

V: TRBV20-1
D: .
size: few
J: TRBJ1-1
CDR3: CSASNQQNTEAFF
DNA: TGCAGTGCTAGCAACCAGCAGAACACTGAAGCTTTCTTT

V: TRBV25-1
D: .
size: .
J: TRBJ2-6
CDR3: CASSDMGRGANVLTF
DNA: TGTGCCAGCAGTGATATGGGGAGAGGGGCCAACGTCCTGACTTTC